This TCR beta chain appears in the sequencing data of a study of metastatic and nonmetastatic thyroid tumors. Not a single patient had been given any form of treatment at any point before undergoing thyroid surgery. TCRdb re-called the PCR reads via MiXCR. Of around 16,000 clones listed, around 24% are singletons. This clone was picked up one time. The sample consisted of tumor tissue. The sequence came from a male donor with papillary thyroid cancer or a benign thyroid nodule (not recorded which). Some clones in this sample may be carry-over from other donors' samples.

The CDR3, as DNA: TGCAGTGCTCCAAACAGTGGGCTTGATACCCAGTACTTC. Translation: CSAPNSGLDTQYF. The gene calls are TRBV20-1 and TRBJ2-5; the D is unclear. V gave up 5 bases and J gave up 8 bases, with 18 bases separating them. The germline CDR1 and CDR2 sequences are DFQATT and SNEGSKA (reference sequence). The CDR3 has 13 amino acids.